These T cell receptor beta chains were read from a single sample in a study of blood T cell repertoires in COVID-19. The method was immunoSEQ multiplex PCR; TCRdb's version includes in-frame clones alone and lacks a portion of them. The data show approximately 89,000 clones, nearly 90% seen once. The sequencing input was peripheral blood. These receptor sequences come from a man between 65 and 79 years old with acute or convalescent COVID-19. The CDR3 runs from the conserved cysteine through the conserved F or W.

>TRBJ1-6|TRBV19
CASTHGDRGNSPLHF
>TRBJ2-5|TRBV11-2
CASSAGLSTETQYF
>TRBJ2-5|TRBV5-1
CASSLEGAPVGETQYF
>TRBJ1-2|TRBV20-1
CSAGQAYGYTF
>TRBJ1-2|TRBV5-1
CASSSQTGLNYGYTF
>TRBJ2-2|TRBV5-5
CASRYSRQGVGTGELFF
>TRBJ2-3|TRBV28
CASSIPGGGITDTQYF
>TRBJ1-2|TRBV7-8
CASSPRGQGAPDHYGYTF
>TRBJ2-1|TRBV28
CASRLRQTYYNEQFF
>TRBJ2-1|TRBV4-1
CASSPSYRDRGGNEQFF
>TRBJ2-2|TRBV19
CASTNYRARGTGELFF
>TRBJ1-1|TRBV5-5
CASSLEGEVGTEAFF
>TRBJ1-5|TRBV28
CASRAGQGGSPQHF
>TRBJ1-6|TRBV10-2
CASRRDRVNSPLHF
>TRBJ2-1|TRBV6-5
CASTSGHYNEQFF
>TRBJ2-2|TRBV19
CASSSVRGTGELFF
>TRBJ2-1|TRBV3-1/TRBV3-2
CASSHREIYNEQFF
>TRBJ2-1|TRBV7-9
CASSVGEAAYNEQFF
>TRBJ2-3|TRBV5-4
CASSWGRGGGTDTQYF
>TRBJ2-7|TRBV19
CASSKAGMTYEQYF
>TRBJ2-1|TRBV5-1
CASSLMASGNNEQFF
>TRBJ1-1|TRBV6-5
CATYRSRGDTEAFF
>TRBJ2-2|TRBV5-1
CASSQLAGTNTGELFF
>TRBJ1-6|TRBV5-1
CASRDTGVNSPLHF
>TRBJ1-6|TRBV19
CASSMRTRGSPLHF
>TRBJ2-1|TRBV11-3
CASSPSGLAGGHNEQFF
>TRBJ1-5|TRBV19
CASMMGTGSNQPQHF
>TRBJ2-1|TRBV2
CASSDRASGGAGEQFF
>TRBJ1-5|TRBV27
CASSYGRGHQPQHF
>TRBJ2-7|TRBV10-3
CAIRASGDYEQYF
>TRBJ1-2|TRBV3-1/TRBV3-2
CASSRQGYGYTF
>TRBJ2-1|TRBV6-5
CASSLRDRSSYNEQFF
>TRBJ1-2|TRBV28
CASRARGYYGYTF
>TRBJ1-2|TRBV5-1
CASRWDINNYGYTF
>TRBJ1-2|TRBV29-1
CSVVDSNYGYTF
>TRBJ2-2|TRBV3-1/TRBV3-2
CASSHRGTGELFF
>TRBJ2-5|TRBV29-1
CSPEGVQETQYF
>TRBJ1-2|TRBV4-2
CASSQGSQGESTF
>TRBJ2-7|TRBV6-5
CASRGGQGPRGQYF
>TRBJ1-1|TRBV29-1
CSVGDRYLTEAFF
>TRBJ2-2|TRBV4-1
CASSPRGGENTGELFF
>TRBJ1-5|TRBV11-2
CASSSGTGSNQPQHF
>TRBJ1-1|TRBV3-1/TRBV3-2
CATAITGKNTEAFF
>TRBJ2-5|TRBV2
CASSEGSDSRQYF
>TRBJ1-6|TRBV6-5
CASTETSSYNSPLHF
>TRBJ2-1|TRBV5-6
CASSYYNEQFF
>TRBJ1-2|TRBV28
CASSFSGHGYTF
>TRBJ2-5|TRBV6-4
CASSESGGGLETQYF
>TRBJ2-5|TRBV12-3/TRBV12-4
CASSKTNQETQYF
>TRBJ2-2|TRBV4-2
CASSQGTGETGELFF
>TRBJ2-6|TRBV7-2
CASSRQRGAGANVLTF
>TRBJ1-3|TRBV16
CASSQSGTAPGNTIYF
>TRBJ2-1|TRBV5-1
CASSPGDVYNEQFF